The T cell receptor (beta chain) described here comes from a study of T cell repertoires in cytomegalovirus infection. Study information: Epitope selection comprised recently identified HLA-C-restricted CMV epitopes and well-studied HLA-B-restricted CMV epitopes.

The table lists this clonotype with a count of one. Antigen unknown. TCRdb recomputed calls from the reads with MiXCR, one row per CDR3 protein. The sample has tens of thousands of distinct CDR3 sequences; around 40% are singletons. This receptor was identified in a human donor in good health (CMV status not recorded). Some clones in this sample may be carry-over from other donors' samples. The source was CD8+ T cells from cultured PBMCs, collected from culture after CMV antigen stimulation.

This chain's CDR3 is CASSYSGQTQETQYF. The CDR3 DNA reads TGTGCCAGCAGTTACTCGGGACAGACCCAAGAGACCCAGTACTTC. V and J are TRBV6-6 and TRBJ2-5, with TRBD1 identical over 7 bases. Per germline, CDR1 MNHNY and CDR2 SVGAGI (reference sequence). The CDR3 extends over 15 amino acids. V lost 0 bases, J lost 1 base, and 2 bases stayed unmatched.